The 23 T cell receptor beta chains in this list originate from one sample, sequenced in a study of blood T cell repertoires in COVID-19. Clones were sequenced by immunoSEQ multiplex PCR, and TCRdb holds only the in-frame ones, with some missing. The data show about 130,000 clones, with roughly 80% seen just once and less than 6.5% held by the top ten. Source material: peripheral blood. The receptors stem from a man aged 55 to 70 with acute or convalescent COVID-19.

V and J are TRBV5-1 and TRBJ2-3, with 7 bases that match TRBD1. Germline CDR1 and CDR2: SGHRS and YFSETQ. V lost 3 bases to trimming and J lost 1 base; unmatched junction nucleotides: 5. The CDR3 runs 15 residues. The CDR3: CASSWGTEGTDTQYF. The CDR3 DNA reads TGCGCCAGCAGCTGGGGGACAGAAGGCACAGATACGCAGTATTTT.

This chain connects TRBV6-1 to TRBJ2-7; TRBD1 matches at 10 bases. The germline V gene has CDR1 MNHNS and CDR2 SASEGT. V was pared by 3 bases and J by 2 bases, with 4 bases of the junction left unmatched. This CDR3 is 15 amino acids long. CDR3 protein: CASSEPGTGAYEQYF. The CDR3 DNA is TGTGCCAGCAGTGAGCCCGGGACAGGGGCCTACGAGCAGTACTTC.

The chain recombines TRBV13 with TRBJ2-3; 11 bases agree with TRBD2. The V and J ends lost 5 bases and 1 base, in that order; junction bases with no gene match: 11. The CDR3 spans 18 residues. Germline CDR1 PRHDT, CDR2 FYEKMQ (reference sequence). The CDR3 sequence: CASSPGLAVAGGTDTQYF. The CDR3 nucleotides are TGTGCCAGCAGCCCGGGACTAGCGGTCGCAGGTGGCACAGATACGCAGTATTTT.

This sequence joins TRBV7-9 and TRBJ2-1; 7 positions agree with TRBD2. V lost 7 bases and J lost 6; bases outside the gene matches: 12. CDR1 and CDR2 (germline): SEHNR, FQNEAQ (reference sequence). The CDR3 is 15 residues long. CDR3 nucleotides: TGTGCCAGCACCTTGACGGGAGGCCCAAGCAATGAGCAGTTCTTC. Translation: CASTLTGGPSNEQFF.

This sequence joins TRBV5-5 and TRBJ1-2, with a weak D call TRBD1 (6 bases). The CDR3 runs to 12 residues. Trimming left V 7 bases short and J 4 bases short, with 11 bases between. Germline V gene sequence: CDR1 SGHKS, CDR2 YYEKEE (reference sequence). The CDR3, as DNA: TGTGCCAGCGGCTCGGACAGCTATGGCTACACCTTC. It specifies CASGSDSYGYTF.

The rearrangement links TRBV18 to TRBJ1-6; TRBD1 matches at 7 bases. V shed 3 bases, J shed 8 bases, and the junction held 4 bases outside the gene matches. Germline assignment: CDR1 KGHSH and CDR2 LQKENI. This CDR3 is 14 amino acids long. CDR3 protein: CASSPWDSDSPLHF. The CDR3 bases are TGTGCCAGCTCACCTTGGGACAGCGATTCACCCCTCCACTTT.

The V and J genes are TRBV12-5 and TRBJ1-2; perhaps TRBD1 as D (5 bases). The CDR3 is made up of 14 amino acids. Germline V gene lookup returns CDR1 LGHNT and CDR2 FRNRAP. V lost 2 bases and J lost 4, with 11 bases in between. The DNA for the CDR3 is TGTGCTAGTGGTTTGTCCGCGACAGCCTATGGCTACACCTTC. Protein: CASGLSATAYGYTF.

The chain uses TRBV5-1 and TRBJ2-3, with TRBD2 identical over 12 bases. The CDR3 extends over 17 amino acids. V shed 1 base and J 0 bases; nucleotides not matched to a gene: 3. Per germline, CDR1 SGHRS and CDR2 YFSETQ. The CDR3 reads CASSLFLAGGSTDTQYF. Here the CDR3 DNA reads TGCGCCAGCAGCTTGTTTCTAGCGGGGGGGAGCACAGATACGCAGTATTTT.

The V call is TRBV5-1, the J call TRBJ2-7, with TRBD1 matching over 11 bases. The CDR3 has 15 residues. Germline V gene sequence: CDR1 SGHRS, CDR2 YFSETQ. Unmatched junction bases numbered 9, after V lost 3 bases and J lost 7 bases. In nucleotides, the CDR3 is TGCGCCAGCAGCTACCCGGACAGGGGGCAGGGGGAGCAGTACTTC. Protein: CASSYPDRGQGEQYF. Using reference TRBV5-1 and TRBJ2-7 for the parts outside the CDR3, the full variable domain is KAGVTQTPRYLIKTRGQQVTLSCSPISGHRSVSWYQQTPGQGLQFLFEYFSETQRNKGNFPGRFSGRQFSNSRSEMNVSTLELGDSALYLCASSYPDRGQGEQYFGPGTRLTVT.

This chain uses TRBV5-1 with TRBJ2-7, with D possibly TRBD1 on 5 matching bases. Germline V CDR1 and CDR2: SGHRS, YFSETQ. The germline V and J ends were trimmed by 1 base and 1 base, with 9 bases remaining between them. The CDR3 extends over 14 amino acids. In nucleotides, the CDR3 is TGCGCCAGCAGCTTGAACAGGATTTCCTACGAGCAGTACTTC. This codes for CASSLNRISYEQYF.

This clone appeared once. One junction end disagrees with the germline gene, perhaps due to a read error. CDR3 DNA: TGTGCCAGCAGCGTAGTTTCAAGCTCCCACGAGCAGTACTTC. Translation gives CASSVVSSSHEQYF. The gene calls are TRBV9 and TRBJ2-7; D not certain. From germline, CDR1 is SGDLS and CDR2 YYNGEE. CDR3 size: 14 residues. Full variable domain (missing parts from reference TRBV9 and TRBJ2-7): DSGVTQTPKHLITATGQRVTLRCSPRSGDLSVYWYQQSLDQGLQFLIQYYNGEERAKGNILERFSAQQFPDLHSELNLSSLELGDSALYFCASSVVSSSHEQYFGPGTRLTVT.

The chain links TRBV11-1 to TRBJ2-3; a possible D gene is TRBD2 (6 bases). This CDR3 is built from 15 residues. With 5 bases removed from V and 7 bases from J, the gap between germline ends came to 19 bases. CDR1 and CDR2 (germline): SGHAT, FQDESV (reference sequence). The DNA of the CDR3 is TGTGCCAGCAGCCACCGCACCGGGAGCCAGAATACGCAGTATTTT. Protein product: CASSHRTGSQNTQYF.

The chain uses TRBV7-2 and TRBJ1-2, with 10 bases identical to TRBD1. This CDR3 comprises 15 residues. The V and J ends lost 0 bases and 6 bases, in that order; junction bases with no gene match: 4. Looked up from germline, CDR1 is SGHTA and CDR2 is FQGNSA. The chain's CDR3 is CASSLAGTGVHGYTF. CDR3 nucleotide sequence: TGTGCCAGCAGCTTAGCGGGGACAGGGGTGCATGGCTACACCTTC. Supplemented by reference TRBV7-2 and TRBJ1-2, the full variable domain reads GAGVSQSPSNKVTEKGKDVELRCDPISGHTALYWYRQSLGQGLEFLIYFQGNSAPDKSGLPSDRFSAERTGGSVSTLTIQRTQQEDSAVYLCASSLAGTGVHGYTFGSGTRLTVV.

V and J are TRBV6-5 and TRBJ1-2; D not certain. Germline lookup yields CDR1 MNHEY and CDR2 SVGAGI. Between the trimmed V and J ends, which lost 6 bases and 4 bases, there was a span of 6 bases. The CDR3 is made up of 11 amino acids. Here the CDR3 DNA reads TGTGCCAGCAGGGGGAGCTATGGCTACACCTTC. Amino acid sequence: CASRGSYGYTF.

J is TRBJ2-3 and V is TRBV6-4; 10 positions match TRBD2. The germline V gene has CDR1 MRHNA and CDR2 SNTAGT. V lost 0 bases, J lost 14 bases, and 17 bases stayed unmatched. The CDR3 has 17 amino acids. CDR3 DNA: TGTGCCAGCAGTGACTCAGGGGTCGGGGCTAGCGGGGGCGCAACGTATTTT. Translating it yields CASSDSGVGASGGATYF.

The J gene is TRBJ1-2, the V gene TRBV2; 11 bases agree with TRBD1. Germline assignment: CDR1 SNHLY and CDR2 FYNNEI. V shed 6 bases, J shed 8 bases, and the junction held 11 bases outside the gene matches. There are 15 residues in the CDR3. The CDR3 sequence is CASSRTGGASIGYTF. The DNA for the CDR3 is TGTGCCAGCAGCAGGACAGGGGGCGCCTCTATCGGCTACACCTTC.

This chain joins TRBV4-1 and TRBJ2-1; TRBD2 agrees at 11 bases. The CDR3 extends over 16 amino acids. Losses at the gene ends were 2 bases for V and 9 bases for J; bases not matched to a gene: 9. CDR1 and CDR2 (germline): MGHRA, YSYEKL. In DNA, the CDR3 is TGCGCCAGCAGCCAACTATTTAGCGGGGGGGCCGGTGAGCAGTTCTTC. Translated: CASSQLFSGGAGEQFF.

The rearrangement uses TRBV6-1 and TRBJ1-2; D gene ambiguous. Between the trimmed V and J ends, which lost 3 bases and 2 bases, there was a span of 10 bases. CDR3 length: 14 amino acids. In germline, CDR1 is MNHNS, CDR2 SASEGT. The CDR3 spells CASSESRTNYGYTF. The CDR3, as DNA: TGTGCCAGCAGTGAGTCCAGAACAAACTATGGCTACACCTTC.

The chain couples TRBV6-5 to TRBJ2-5; 8 positions match TRBD1. The CDR3 consists of 15 residues. The germline V gene has CDR1 MNHEY and CDR2 SVGAGI. The V segment lost 8 bases and the J segment 0 bases; nucleotides outside the gene matches: 8. The chain's CDR3 is CASRMTGDDQETQYF. The DNA of the CDR3 is TGTGCCAGCCGGATGACAGGGGACGACCAAGAGACCCAGTACTTC.

The genes are TRBV5-6 and TRBJ2-7, with D tentatively TRBD1 (6 bases). This CDR3 comprises 13 residues. Trimming pared 0 bases from V and 3 bases from J, leaving 7 bases between. The germline gives CDR1 SGHDT, CDR2 YYEEEE. CDR3 region: CASSLGTVYEQYF. CDR3 DNA: TGTGCCAGCAGCTTGGGGACAGTCTACGAGCAGTACTTC.

The genes are TRBV2 and TRBJ2-2, with a weak D call TRBD1 (5 bases). There are 13 residues in the CDR3. V lost 3 bases, J lost 4 bases, and 6 bases lay in between. From germline, CDR1 is SNHLY and CDR2 FYNNEI. The CDR3 bases are TGTGCCAGCAGTGACAGGGTCACCGGGGAGCTGTTTTTT. Protein: CASSDRVTGELFF.

This clone came up once. V and J are TRBV19 and TRBJ2-1, with 12 bases lining up with TRBD2. The CDR3 covers 16 residues. The V segment lost 6 bases and the J segment 6 bases; nucleotides outside the gene matches: 9. The germline V gene has CDR1 LNHDA and CDR2 SQIVND (reference sequence). CDR3 DNA sequence: TGTGCCAGTAGCCCCACTAGCGGGGGGCAAATCAATGAGCAGTTCTTC. This encodes CASSPTSGGQINEQFF.

This chain links TRBV19 with TRBJ1-2, with D maybe TRBD1 (5 bases). V lost 5 bases, J lost 2 bases, and 12 bases lay in between. This CDR3 contains 14 residues. Germline lookup yields CDR1 LNHDA and CDR2 SQIVND (reference sequence). CDR3 sequence (DNA): TGTGCCAGTAGTCGACAGACTCTAAACTATGGCTACACCTTC. Translating gives CASSRQTLNYGYTF.